This T cell receptor (beta chain) was sequenced for a study of CD8+ T cells in alopecia areata. Study background: The study gave tofacitinib for 6 to 18 months, then 6 months off drug.

Comment on this clone: Its antigen is still unknown.

V gave up 0 bases and J gave up 2 bases; unmatched junction bases: 13. This CDR3 is built from 18 residues. Study-level results: Persistence in scalp and blood during tofacitinib was observed for many expanded lesional clones. Higher clonality and more expanded CD8+ clones appeared in lesional than normal scalp.

Documented treatment: oral pan-JAK inhibitor, 5-10 mg twice daily. The study team obtained lesional scalp punch biopsies and peripheral blood from alopecia areata patients. RNA extraction and reverse transcription yielded cDNA as sequencing template. Profiled with immunoSEQ multiplex PCR; TCRdb holds only in-frame clones, not every one. Of more than 90,000 clones in the sample, around 55% were seen once. This TCR came from a human donor with alopecia areata. The sample was CD8+ T cells sorted from blood, taken at week 4, from a patient treated with tofacitinib. The chain has TRBV23-1 and TRBJ2-7; TRBD2 matches at 7 bases. TRBV23-1 is an ORF for which the function is uncertain. CDR3 bases: TGCGCCAGCAGTCAATCGACTGCAAGCGGGAACACCCCCTACGAGCAGTACTTC. It encodes CASSQSTASGNTPYEQYF.